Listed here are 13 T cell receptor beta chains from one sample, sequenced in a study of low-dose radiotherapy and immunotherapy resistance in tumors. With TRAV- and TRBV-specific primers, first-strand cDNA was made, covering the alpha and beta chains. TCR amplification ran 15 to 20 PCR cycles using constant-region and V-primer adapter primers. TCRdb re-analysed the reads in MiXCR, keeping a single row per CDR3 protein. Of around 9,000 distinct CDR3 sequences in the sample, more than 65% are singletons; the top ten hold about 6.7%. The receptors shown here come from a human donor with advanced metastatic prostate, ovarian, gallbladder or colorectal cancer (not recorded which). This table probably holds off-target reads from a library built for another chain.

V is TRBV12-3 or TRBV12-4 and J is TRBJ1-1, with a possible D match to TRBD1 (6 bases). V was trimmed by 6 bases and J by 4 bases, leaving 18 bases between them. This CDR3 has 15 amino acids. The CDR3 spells CASRPLAGVGTEAFF. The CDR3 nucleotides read TGTGCCAGCAGACCCCTCGCAGGGGTGGGCACTGAAGCTTTCTTT.

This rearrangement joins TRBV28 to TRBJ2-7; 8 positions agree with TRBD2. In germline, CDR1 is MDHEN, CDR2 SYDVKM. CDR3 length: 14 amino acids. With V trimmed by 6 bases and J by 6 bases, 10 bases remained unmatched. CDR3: CASSSPGGRTEQYF. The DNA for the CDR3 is TGTGCCAGCAGCTCGCCTGGCGGGAGGACCGAGCAGTACTTC.

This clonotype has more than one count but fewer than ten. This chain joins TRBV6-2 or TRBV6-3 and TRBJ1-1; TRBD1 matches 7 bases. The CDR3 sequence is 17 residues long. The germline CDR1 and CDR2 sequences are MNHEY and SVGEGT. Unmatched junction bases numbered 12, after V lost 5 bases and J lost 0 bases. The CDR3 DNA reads TGTGCCAGCAGTGACTTGACAGGGCAGTCAATGAACACTGAAGCTTTCTTT. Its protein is CASSDLTGQSMNTEAFF.

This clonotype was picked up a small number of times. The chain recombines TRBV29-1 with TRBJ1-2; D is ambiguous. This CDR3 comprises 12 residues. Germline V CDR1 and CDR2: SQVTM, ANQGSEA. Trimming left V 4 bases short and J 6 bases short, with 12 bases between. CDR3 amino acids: CSVVNGRDGYTF. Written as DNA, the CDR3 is TGCAGCGTTGTTAACGGGAGGGATGGCTACACCTTC.

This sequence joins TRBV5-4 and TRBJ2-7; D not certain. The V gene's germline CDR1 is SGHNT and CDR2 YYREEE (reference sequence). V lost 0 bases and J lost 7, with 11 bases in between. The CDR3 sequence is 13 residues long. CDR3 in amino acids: CASSLGLLEEQYF. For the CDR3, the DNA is TGTGCCAGCAGCTTGGGTCTGCTAGAAGAGCAGTACTTC.

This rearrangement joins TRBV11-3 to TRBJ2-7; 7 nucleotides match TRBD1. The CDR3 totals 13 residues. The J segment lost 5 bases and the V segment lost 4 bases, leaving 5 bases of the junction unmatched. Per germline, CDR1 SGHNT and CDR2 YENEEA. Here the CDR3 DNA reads TGTGCCAGCAGCTCCCGACAGGGCGACGAGCAGTACTTC. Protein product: CASSSRQGDEQYF.

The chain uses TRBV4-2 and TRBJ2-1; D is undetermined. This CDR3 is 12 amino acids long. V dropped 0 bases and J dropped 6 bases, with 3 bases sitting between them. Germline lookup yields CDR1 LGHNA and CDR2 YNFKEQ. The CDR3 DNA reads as TGTGCCAGCAGCCAAGATCTCAATGAGCAGTTCTTC. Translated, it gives CASSQDLNEQFF.

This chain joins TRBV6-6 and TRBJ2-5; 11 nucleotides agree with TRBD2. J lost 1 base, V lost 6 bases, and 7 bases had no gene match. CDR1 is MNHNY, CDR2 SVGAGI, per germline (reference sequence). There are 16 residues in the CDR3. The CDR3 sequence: CASSYGSGGGQETQYF. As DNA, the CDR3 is TGTGCCAGCAGCTACGGTAGCGGGGGGGGCCAAGAGACCCAGTACTTC.

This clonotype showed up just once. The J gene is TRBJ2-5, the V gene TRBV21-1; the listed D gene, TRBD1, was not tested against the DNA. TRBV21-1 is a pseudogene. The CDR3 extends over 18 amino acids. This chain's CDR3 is CASSKDKRGPQYQETQYF. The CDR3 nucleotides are TGTGCCAGCAGCAAAGATAAGCGGGGGCCTCAGTACCAAGAGACCCAGTACTTC.

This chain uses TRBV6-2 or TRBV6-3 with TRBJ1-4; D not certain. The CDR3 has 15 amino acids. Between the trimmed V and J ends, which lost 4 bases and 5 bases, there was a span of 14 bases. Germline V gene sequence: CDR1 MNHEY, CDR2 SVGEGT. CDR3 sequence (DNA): TGTGCCAGCAGTTCCAGACTCTTGGGGAATGAAAAACTGTTTTTT. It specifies CASSSRLLGNEKLFF.

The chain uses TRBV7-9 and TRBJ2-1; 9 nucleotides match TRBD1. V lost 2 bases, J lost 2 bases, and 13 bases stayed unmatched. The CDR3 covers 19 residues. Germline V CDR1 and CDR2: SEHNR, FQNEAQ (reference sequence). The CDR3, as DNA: TGTGCCAGCAGCTTAACCGGGACAGGGAATAGACTGGCCTACAATGAGCAGTTCTTC. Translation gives CASSLTGTGNRLAYNEQFF.

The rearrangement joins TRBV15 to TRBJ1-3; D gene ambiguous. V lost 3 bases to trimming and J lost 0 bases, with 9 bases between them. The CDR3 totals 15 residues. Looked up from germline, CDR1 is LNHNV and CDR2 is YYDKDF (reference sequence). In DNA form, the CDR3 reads TGTGCCACCAGCAGGACTGGAGACTCTGGAAACACCATATATTTT. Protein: CATSRTGDSGNTIYF.

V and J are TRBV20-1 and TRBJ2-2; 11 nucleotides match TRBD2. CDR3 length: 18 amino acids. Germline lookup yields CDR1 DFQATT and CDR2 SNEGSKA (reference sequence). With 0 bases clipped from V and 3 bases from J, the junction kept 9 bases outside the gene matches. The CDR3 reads CSARDVASGGPDTGELFF. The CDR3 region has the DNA TGCAGTGCTAGAGATGTCGCTAGCGGGGGGCCTGACACCGGGGAGCTGTTTTTT.